This record concerns one T cell receptor (beta chain) sequence. Its cognate antigen is unknown. The sample comes from a study of graft-versus-host responses after intestinal transplantation. Using immunoSEQ multiplex PCR, the repertoire was profiled, and TCRdb retains in-frame clones only, with some absent. Here the sample spans about 70,000 clones, about 90% being singletons. This CDR3 comprises 18 residues. The V and J ends lost 0 bases and 0 bases respectively, with 13 bases between them. CDR1 is SGHTS and CDR2 is YDEGEE in the germline V gene. The genes are TRBV5-8 and TRBJ1-6; D is uncertain. Sequenced material: unstimulated CD8+ T cells sorted from spleen or lymph node cells, taken before intestinal transplant. The sequence was obtained from a human donor who received an intestinal transplant. Here the CDR3 DNA reads TGTGCCAGCAGCTTGGCGGGGTCCAAGAGCTCCTATAATTCACCCCTCCACTTT. This gives the protein CASSLAGSKSSYNSPLHF.